The clone carrying this TCR beta chain was observed a few times. Germline CDR1 is KGHDR and CDR2 is SFDVKD. The CDR3 runs 16 residues. The germline V and J ends were trimmed by 5 bases and 4 bases, with 16 bases remaining between them. MiXCR, run by TCRdb on the RT-PCR reads, gives a single entry per CDR3 protein. The sample holds about 160,000 distinct CDR3 sequences; roughly 22% are singletons and the top ten take 25% to 30%. This sample was included in a study of patients and donors after allogeneic stem cell transplantation. The source material was blood, either unsorted or a sorted T cell fraction (not recorded which). This clonotype originated in a human donor who was either an allogeneic HSCT recipient or a stem cell or donor lymphocyte infusion donor (not recorded which). It is not recorded whose cells these are; they may come from a transplant donor. The chain carries TRBV24-1 and TRBJ2-2; D is tentatively TRBD1 or TRBD2 (5 bases each). The DNA of the CDR3 is TGTGCCACCAGTGGCTTCGAGGGGCAGGGCACCGGGGAGCTGTTTTTT. Its translation: CATSGFEGQGTGELFF.